A selection of T cell receptor beta chains follows, all from one sample in a study of blood T cell repertoires in COVID-19. Only in-frame clones appear in the TCRdb table, and some are missing; sequencing was by immunoSEQ multiplex PCR. The top ten hold about 8.9% of the sample, which has about 200,000 clones, around 86% seen once. What was sequenced was PBMCs or T cells enriched from blood (not recorded which). These receptors were taken from a woman aged 45-65 years with acute COVID-19. CDR3s include the opening cysteine and the closing phenylalanine or tryptophan. D genes are given only for firm matches. Clone size, where shown, is once, few, many, or a class for clones that have expanded.

J: TRBJ1-2
V: TRBV5-6
size: .
D: TRBD1
CDR3: CASSLRQGSYGYTF
DNA: TGTGCCAGCAGCTTGAGACAGGGATCCTATGGCTACACCTTC

J: TRBJ2-5
V: TRBV7-2
size: .
D: TRBD2
CDR3: CASSLAGLGETQYF
DNA: TGTGCCAGCAGCTTAGCGGGACTAGGCGAGACCCAGTACTTC

J: TRBJ2-2
V: TRBV28
size: .
D: .
CDR3: CASSPGGQPGGELFF
DNA: TGTGCCAGCAGCCCGGGGGGACAACCCGGCGGGGAGCTGTTTTTT

J: TRBJ2-2
V: TRBV11-1
size: .
D: .
CDR3: CASSQKTRVSGELFF
DNA: TGTGCCAGCAGCCAAAAAACGAGGGTCTCCGGGGAGCTGTTTTTT

J: TRBJ2-7
V: TRBV7-2
size: .
D: .
CDR3: CASSLGLIPSYEQYF
DNA: TGTGCCAGCAGCCTTGGACTGATACCATCCTACGAGCAGTACTTC

J: TRBJ1-2
V: TRBV5-1
size: .
D: .
CDR3: CASSSGLHDDYTF
DNA: TGCGCCAGCAGCTCGGGACTACACGACGACTACACCTTC

J: TRBJ1-6
V: TRBV5-4
size: once
D: .
CDR3: CASSPGGNNSPLHF
DNA: TGTGCCAGCAGCCCGGGGGGAAATAATTCACCCCTCCACTTT

J: TRBJ2-2
V: TRBV7-2
size: once
D: TRBD2
CDR3: CASSLSRGVAGTGELFF
DNA: TGTGCCAGCAGCTTATCCCGGGGGGTAGCAGGGACCGGGGAGCTGTTTTTT

J: TRBJ2-1
V: TRBV5-4
size: .
D: .
CDR3: CASSLPVGGSYNEQFF
DNA: TGTGCCAGCAGCTTGCCGGTGGGAGGTTCCTACAATGAGCAGTTCTTC

J: TRBJ2-7
V: TRBV28
size: once
D: TRBD1
CDR3: CASCPHGQGTYEQYF
DNA: TGTGCCAGCTGCCCCCACGGACAGGGGACCTACGAGCAGTACTTC

J: TRBJ1-6
V: TRBV28
size: .
D: .
CDR3: CASSRQRNSPLHF
DNA: TGTGCCAGCAGTAGACAGAGGAATTCACCCCTCCACTTT